This T cell receptor beta chain is drawn from a study of shared clonotypes between healthy human individuals. Across the whole study: There were three CD4 naive, three CD4 memory, two CD8 naive and one CD8 memory plates per donor.

CDR3 size: 14 residues. V lost 6 bases and J 10 bases, leaving 19 bases between the germline ends. CDR1 MDHEN and CDR2 SYDVKM come from the germline V gene. Sequenced by immunoSEQ multiplex PCR; TCRdb stores in-frame clones only, minus some. The data contain 1.4 million to 1.5 million clones, more than 95% of them seen just once; the ten biggest clones take up 1% to 1.5%. This sequence originates from a man aged 30 to 39 in good health. The V gene is TRBV28, the J gene TRBJ2-1; D is unresolved. Sequencing used naive CD4+ T cells sorted from blood. Subset here: CD45RA+ positively selected. This chain's CDR3 is CASRPKFRSREQFF. Written as DNA, the CDR3 is TGTGCCAGCAGACCTAAATTTCGGTCGCGGGAGCAGTTCTTC.